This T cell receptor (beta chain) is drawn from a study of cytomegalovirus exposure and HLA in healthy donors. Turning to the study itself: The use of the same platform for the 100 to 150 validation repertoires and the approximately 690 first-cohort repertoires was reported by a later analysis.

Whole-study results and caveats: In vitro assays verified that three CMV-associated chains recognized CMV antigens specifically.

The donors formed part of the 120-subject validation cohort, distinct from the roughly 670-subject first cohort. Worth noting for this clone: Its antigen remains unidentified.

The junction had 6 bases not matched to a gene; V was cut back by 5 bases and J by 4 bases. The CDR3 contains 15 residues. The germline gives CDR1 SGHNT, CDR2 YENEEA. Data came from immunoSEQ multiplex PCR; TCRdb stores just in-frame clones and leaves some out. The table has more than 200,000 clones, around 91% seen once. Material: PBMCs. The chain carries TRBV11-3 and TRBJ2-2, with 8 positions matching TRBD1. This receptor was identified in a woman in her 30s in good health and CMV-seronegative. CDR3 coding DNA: TGTGCCAGCAGCCTGGCGACAGGGGTCACCGGGGAGCTGTTTTTT. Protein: CASSLATGVTGELFF.